The entry below describes one T cell receptor (beta chain). The data derive from a study of blood T cell repertoires in COVID-19. Overall study: From the United States, Italy and Spain came samples of acute and convalescent COVID-19. The cDNA or gDNA used as material had been derived from T cells, B-cell-depleted T cells, or PBMCs.

Trimming shortened V by 3 bases and J by 3 bases, and 10 bases separated the two germline ends. The CDR3 totals 14 residues. Germline lookup yields CDR1 SGHDN and CDR2 FVKESK. Original analysis: Amplified reference gene primers provided the basis for estimating nucleated cell counts. The table came from immunoSEQ multiplex PCR; TCRdb's copy has only in-frame clones and leaves some out. Clonal size and the V and J genes are those of that table, whereas D and trimming came from the DNA. The table shows 37,000 or so clones, with 75% to 90% occurring only once. Sample: peripheral blood. The receptor's source is a man between 65 and 80 years old with acute or convalescent COVID-19. This chain uses TRBV14 with TRBJ2-3; D remains ambiguous. Here the CDR3 DNA reads TGTGCCAGCAGCCAGTGGTACGGGACAGATACGCAGTATTTT. Its translation is CASSQWYGTDTQYF.